The 18 T cell receptor beta chains reported below all come from one sample, sequenced in a study of CD8+ T cells in alopecia areata. Sequencing relied on a cDNA template that was reverse transcribed from extracted RNA. The assay was immunoSEQ multiplex PCR, and TCRdb's table has in-frame clones only and misses some. The sample has about 140,000 clones; 45% to 60% are singletons. Source: CD4+ T cells sorted from blood, taken at week 0. All receptors derive from a human donor with alopecia areata.

The V and J genes are TRBV29-1 and TRBJ1-1; D not resolved. The length of the CDR3 is 13 residues. The V end lost 7 bases, the J end lost 0 bases, and 12 bases lay between the germline ends. Germline V CDR1 and CDR2: SQVTM, ANQGSEA. CDR3 coding DNA: TGCAGCGGATTAGCAAGCCTGAACACTGAAGCTTTCTTT. This codes for CSGLASLNTEAFF. The full variable domain, completed using reference TRBV29-1 and TRBJ1-1, is SAVISQKPSRDICQRGTSLTIQCQVDSQVTMMFWYRQQPGQSLTLIATANQGSEATYESGFVIDKFPISRPNLTFSTLTVSNMSPEDSSIYLCSGLASLNTEAFFGQGTRLTVV.

As to this clone: A much larger clonotype is one base distant, so this may be a read error. The rearrangement joins TRBV9 to TRBJ2-5, with D unresolved. Trimming stripped 0 bases from V and 2 bases from J, with 2 bases between. The CDR3 is made up of 12 amino acids. Per germline, CDR1 SGDLS and CDR2 YYNGEE. The CDR3 DNA is TGTGCCAGCAGCGTAGGACAAGAGACCCAGTACTTC. Residues: CASSVGQETQYF.

The chain carries TRBV29-1 and TRBJ2-5; D gene ambiguous. The V gene lost 4 bases and the J gene lost 0 bases, with 12 bases spanning the gap. The CDR3 length is 14 residues. Germline lookup yields CDR1 SQVTM and CDR2 ANQGSEA. In DNA, the CDR3 is TGCAGCGTTGTGAGTTGGGGTAACCAAGAGACCCAGTACTTC. The encoded protein is CSVVSWGNQETQYF.

The table lists this clone with a few counts. As DNA, the CDR3 is TGTGCCAGCAGTGAATGGAGGCCAGCCGGGGAGACCCAGTACTTC. The encoded protein is CASSEWRPAGETQYF. The gene calls are TRBV25-1 and TRBJ2-5; D may be TRBD2 (5 bases). There are 15 residues in the CDR3. Trimming left V 1 base short and J 5 bases short, with 14 bases between. Germline CDR1 MGHDK, CDR2 SYGVNS.

The J gene is TRBJ1-5, the V gene TRBV25-1, with 11 bases lining up with TRBD1. This CDR3 has 16 amino acids. Germline V gene sequence: CDR1 MGHDK, CDR2 SYGVNS. The trim removed 4 bases at V and 7 bases at J, leaving 9 bases unmatched. DNA for the CDR3: TGTGCCAGCAGTGGGTGGACAGGGGGCTTAGGACAGCCCCAGCATTTT. Its translation is CASSGWTGGLGQPQHF.

This chain connects TRBV5-1 to TRBJ2-3; D remains ambiguous. The germline V gene encodes CDR1 SGHRS and CDR2 YFSETQ. The CDR3 spans 13 residues. Trimming stripped 4 bases from V and 5 bases from J, with 11 bases between. CDR3 residues: CASSVQIRDTQYF. CDR3 DNA: TGCGCCAGCAGCGTCCAGATACGAGATACGCAGTATTTT.

The rearrangement joins TRBV2 to TRBJ2-7; 7 nucleotides align to TRBD2. Trimming at V came to 3 bases and at J to 6 bases, leaving 8 bases not matched to a gene. CDR3 size: 14 residues. Germline CDR1 SNHLY, CDR2 FYNNEI. CDR3 in DNA: TGTGCCAGCAGTGATCCAGCGGGAACATTCGAGCAGTACTTC. It specifies CASSDPAGTFEQYF.

For the CDR3, the DNA is TGCAGCGTGAGATCAACTAGCGGTCCTTACAATGAGCAGTTCTTC. Amino acid sequence: CSVRSTSGPYNEQFF. The V gene is TRBV29-1, the J gene TRBJ2-1, with 8 bases aligning to TRBD2. Per the germline V gene, CDR1 is SQVTM and CDR2 is ANQGSEA. The CDR3 sequence is 15 residues long. With V trimmed by 6 bases and J by 4 bases, 11 bases remained unmatched.

The V gene is TRBV14, the J gene TRBJ2-7, with D perhaps matching TRBD2 (6 bases). The germline CDR1 and CDR2 sequences are SGHDN and FVKESK. The V gene lost 8 bases and the J gene lost 7 bases, with 18 bases spanning the gap. The CDR3 consists of 13 residues. Here the CDR3 reads CASGRAGLGEQYF. CDR3 nucleotides: TGTGCCAGCGGCAGAGCGGGTCTTGGGGAGCAGTACTTC.

This chain joins TRBV15 and TRBJ2-1; 12 bases map to TRBD2. CDR1 and CDR2 (germline): LNHNV, YYDKDF (reference sequence). The CDR3 has 18 amino acids. Unmatched junction bases numbered 14, after V lost 4 bases and J lost 7 bases. In DNA, the CDR3 is TGTGCCACCAGCATTCGACTAGCGGGAGTATCGCAAGGGAATGAGCAGTTCTTC. This translates into CATSIRLAGVSQGNEQFF.

This clone was picked up a small number of times. V is TRBV19 and J is TRBJ2-3; 8 bases are a match to TRBD1. Germline V gene lookup returns CDR1 LNHDA and CDR2 SQIVND (reference sequence). Losses at the gene ends were 8 bases for V and 5 bases for J; bases not matched to a gene: 9. This CDR3 comprises 14 residues. The CDR3 DNA reads as TGTGCCAGTCGCTTAAGACAGGGGAAAGATACGCAGTATTTT. Protein: CASRLRQGKDTQYF.

The chain couples TRBV30 to TRBJ2-7; D assignment may be TRBD1 or TRBD2 (5 bases each). Trimming took off 3 bases at V and 7 bases at J, with 16 bases between the two ends. The germline gives CDR1 GTSNPN, CDR2 SVGIG (reference sequence). This CDR3 is 13 amino acids long. CDR3 region: CAWRLRAGSEQYF. CDR3 in DNA: TGTGCCTGGAGGCTCCGGGCAGGGAGTGAGCAGTACTTC.

V gene TRBV6-5 combines with J gene TRBJ2-7; D might be TRBD2 (5 bases). The CDR3 has 14 residues. Germline lookup yields CDR1 MNHEY and CDR2 SVGAGI. With 6 bases removed from V and 6 bases from J, the gap between germline ends came to 18 bases. For the CDR3, the DNA is TGTGCCAGCAGCCCCCGGGCCGGGGTTCGCGAGCAGTACTTC. Translated, it gives CASSPRAGVREQYF.

This clone was counted a few times. The chain uses TRBV2 and TRBJ2-7; 8 bases agree with TRBD1. Trimming removed 6 bases from V and 4 bases from J; junction bases left unmatched: 8. This CDR3 has 14 amino acids. Germline lookup yields CDR1 SNHLY and CDR2 FYNNEI. CDR3 in DNA: TGTGCCAGCAGATGGGACAGGCCAGCTTACGAGCAGTACTTC. It codes for CASRWDRPAYEQYF.

This chain links TRBV28 with TRBJ1-2; D is ambiguous. CDR1 MDHEN and CDR2 SYDVKM come from the germline V gene. The ends were cut back, 6 bases at V and 0 bases at J, with 8 bases in the middle. This CDR3 has 13 residues. CDR3 in amino acids: CASRAKANYGYTF. CDR3 coding DNA: TGTGCCAGCAGGGCCAAGGCTAACTATGGCTACACCTTC.

The chain couples TRBV28 to TRBJ2-7, with a possible D match to TRBD2 (5 bases). This CDR3 is built from 13 residues. From germline, CDR1 is MDHEN and CDR2 SYDVKM. The CDR3 bases are TGTGCAAGCGAGGGAATTAGCTCCTACGAGCAGTACTTC. Its translation is CASEGISSYEQYF.

This clone occurred once. The rearrangement links TRBV5-6 to TRBJ2-3, with D unresolved. The V end was cut by 4 bases, the J end by 2 bases, with 14 bases between. This CDR3 is built from 15 residues. The V gene's germline CDR1 is SGHDT and CDR2 YYEEEE. The CDR3: CASSPDKVPTDTQYF. In DNA form, the CDR3 reads TGTGCCAGCAGCCCAGACAAGGTCCCCACAGATACGCAGTATTTT.

Comment on this clone: Other DNA sequences of this sample code for an identical CDR3. The V and J genes are TRBV28 and TRBJ1-5; no reliable D call. The length of the CDR3 is 12 residues. V was cut by 1 base and J by 7 bases, with 5 bases left in between. Germline V gives CDR1 MDHEN, CDR2 SYDVKM. CDR3: CASSLSGQPQHF. The CDR3 bases are TGTGCCAGCAGTTTATCTGGGCAGCCCCAGCATTTT.